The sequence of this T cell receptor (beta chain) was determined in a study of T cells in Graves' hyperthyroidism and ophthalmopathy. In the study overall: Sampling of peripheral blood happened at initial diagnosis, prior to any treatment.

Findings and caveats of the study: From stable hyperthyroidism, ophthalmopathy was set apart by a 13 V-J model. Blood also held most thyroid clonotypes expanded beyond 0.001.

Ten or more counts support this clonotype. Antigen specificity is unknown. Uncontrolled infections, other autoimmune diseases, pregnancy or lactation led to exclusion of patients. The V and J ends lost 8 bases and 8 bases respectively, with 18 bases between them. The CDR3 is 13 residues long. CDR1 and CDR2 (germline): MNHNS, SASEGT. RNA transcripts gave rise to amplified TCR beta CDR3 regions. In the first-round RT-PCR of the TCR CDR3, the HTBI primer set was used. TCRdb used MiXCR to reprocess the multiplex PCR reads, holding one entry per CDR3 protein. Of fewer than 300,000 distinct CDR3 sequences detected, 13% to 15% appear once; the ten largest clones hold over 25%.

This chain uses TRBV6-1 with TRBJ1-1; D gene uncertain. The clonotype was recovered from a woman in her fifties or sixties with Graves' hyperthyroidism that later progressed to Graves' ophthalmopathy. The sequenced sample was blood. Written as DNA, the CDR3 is TGTGCCAGCCACCGACATACAACGGCAGAAGCTTTCTTT. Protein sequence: CASHRHTTAEAFF.